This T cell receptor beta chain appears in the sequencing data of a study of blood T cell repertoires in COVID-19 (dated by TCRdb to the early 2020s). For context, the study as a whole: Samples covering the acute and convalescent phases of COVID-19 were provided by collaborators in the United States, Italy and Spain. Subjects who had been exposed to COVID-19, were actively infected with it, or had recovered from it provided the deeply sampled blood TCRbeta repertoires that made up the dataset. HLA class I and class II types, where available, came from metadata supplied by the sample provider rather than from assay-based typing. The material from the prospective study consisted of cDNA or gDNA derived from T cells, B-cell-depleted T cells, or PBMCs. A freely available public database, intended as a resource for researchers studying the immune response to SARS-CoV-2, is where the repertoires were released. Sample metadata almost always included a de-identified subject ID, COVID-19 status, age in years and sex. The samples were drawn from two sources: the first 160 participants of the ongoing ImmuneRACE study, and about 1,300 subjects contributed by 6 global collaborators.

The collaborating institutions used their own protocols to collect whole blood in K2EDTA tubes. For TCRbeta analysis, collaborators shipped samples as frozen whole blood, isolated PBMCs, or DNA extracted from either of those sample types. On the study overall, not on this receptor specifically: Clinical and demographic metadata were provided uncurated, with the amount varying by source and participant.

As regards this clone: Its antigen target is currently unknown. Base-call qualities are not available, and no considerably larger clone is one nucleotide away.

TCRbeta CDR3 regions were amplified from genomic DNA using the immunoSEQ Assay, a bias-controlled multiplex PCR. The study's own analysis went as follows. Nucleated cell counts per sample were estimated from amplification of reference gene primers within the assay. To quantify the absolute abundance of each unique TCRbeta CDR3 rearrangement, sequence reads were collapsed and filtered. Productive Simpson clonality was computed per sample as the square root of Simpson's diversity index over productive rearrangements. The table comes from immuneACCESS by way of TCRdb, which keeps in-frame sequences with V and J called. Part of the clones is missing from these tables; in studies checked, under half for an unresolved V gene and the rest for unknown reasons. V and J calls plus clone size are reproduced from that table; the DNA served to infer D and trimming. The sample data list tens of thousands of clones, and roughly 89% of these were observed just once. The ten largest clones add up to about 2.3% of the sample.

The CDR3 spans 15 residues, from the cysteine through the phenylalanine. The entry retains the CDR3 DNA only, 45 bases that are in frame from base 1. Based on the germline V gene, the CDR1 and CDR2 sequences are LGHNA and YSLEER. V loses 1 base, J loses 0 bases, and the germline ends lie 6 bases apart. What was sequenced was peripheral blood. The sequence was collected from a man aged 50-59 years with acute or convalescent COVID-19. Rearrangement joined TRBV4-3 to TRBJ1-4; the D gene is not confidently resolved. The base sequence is TGCGCCAGCAGCCAAGCTCTCTCAACTAATGAAAAACTGTTTTTT. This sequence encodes CASSQALSTNEKLFF.